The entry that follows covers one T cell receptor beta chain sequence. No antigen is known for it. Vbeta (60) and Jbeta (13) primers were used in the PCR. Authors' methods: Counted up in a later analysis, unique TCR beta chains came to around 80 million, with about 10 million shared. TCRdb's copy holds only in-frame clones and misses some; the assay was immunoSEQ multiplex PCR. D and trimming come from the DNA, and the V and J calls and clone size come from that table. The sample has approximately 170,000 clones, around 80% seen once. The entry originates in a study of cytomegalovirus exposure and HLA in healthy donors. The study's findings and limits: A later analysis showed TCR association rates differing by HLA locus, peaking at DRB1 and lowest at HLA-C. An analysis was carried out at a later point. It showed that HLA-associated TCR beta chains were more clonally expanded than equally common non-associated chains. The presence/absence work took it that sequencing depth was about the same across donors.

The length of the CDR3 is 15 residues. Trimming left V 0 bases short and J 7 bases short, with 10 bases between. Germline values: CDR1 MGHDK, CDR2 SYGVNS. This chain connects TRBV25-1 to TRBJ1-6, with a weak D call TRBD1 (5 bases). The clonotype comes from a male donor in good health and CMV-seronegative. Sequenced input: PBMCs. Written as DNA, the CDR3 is TGTGCCAGCAGTGAATACCCGGAGGGGAATTCACCCCTCCACTTT. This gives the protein CASSEYPEGNSPLHF.